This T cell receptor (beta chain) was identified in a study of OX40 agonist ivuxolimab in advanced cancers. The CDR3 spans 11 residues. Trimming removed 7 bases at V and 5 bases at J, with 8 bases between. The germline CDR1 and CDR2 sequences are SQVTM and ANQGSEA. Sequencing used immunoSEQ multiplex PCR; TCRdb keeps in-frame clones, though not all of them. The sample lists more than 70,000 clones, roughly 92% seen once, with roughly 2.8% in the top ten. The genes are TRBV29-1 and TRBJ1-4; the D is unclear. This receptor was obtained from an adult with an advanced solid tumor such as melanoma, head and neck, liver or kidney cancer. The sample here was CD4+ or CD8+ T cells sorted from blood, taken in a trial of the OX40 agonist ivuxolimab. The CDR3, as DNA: TGCAGCGCTTGGTGGAATGAAAAACTGTTTTTT. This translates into CSAWWNEKLFF.